This entry describes one T cell receptor beta chain. These data come from a study of blood T cell repertoires in COVID-19. Study summary: Samples of COVID-19 (acute and convalescent) were obtained from the United States, Italy and Spain. From T cells, B-cell-depleted T cells, or PBMCs came the material, which was cDNA or gDNA.

How the authors handled the data: Cell counts per sample came from amplifying reference gene primers. Measured with immunoSEQ multiplex PCR; TCRdb has only the in-frame clones, and not every one. That table is the source of V, J and clone size, and D and trimming were worked out from the DNA. The sample shows some 120,000 clones, approximately 80% of them seen only once. The sample was peripheral blood. The sequence came from a woman aged 70-85 years with acute or convalescent COVID-19.

CDR3 DNA sequence: TGTGCCAGTACCCTCCTGGAGGGGGGGGGTCAGCCCCAGCATTTT. It encodes CASTLLEGGGQPQHF. The rearrangement links TRBV19 to TRBJ1-5; the D gene is possibly TRBD1 (6 bases). The germline V and J ends were trimmed by 7 bases and 6 bases, with 19 bases remaining between them. Germline CDR1 and CDR2: LNHDA and SQIVND (reference sequence). This CDR3 comprises 15 residues.